This T cell receptor (beta chain) is drawn from a study of cytomegalovirus exposure and HLA in healthy donors. Study-wide findings and caveats: Reports indicate that TCR beta sequences accurately predicted the HLA-A and HLA-B alleles of most subjects. In an earlier analysis, in about 530 donors, most V segments appeared productive either ~87% or ~30% of the time. 150 or so TCR beta chains were listed as cytomegalovirus-associated.

In the case of this clone: As yet, its antigen is unknown.

The PCR made use of 60 Vbeta and 13 Jbeta primers. Per the authors' pipeline: The count from a later analysis was some 83 million unique TCR beta chains, some 9.9 million of them shared. Profiling relied on immunoSEQ multiplex PCR, and the TCRdb table lists in-frame clones only, not all of them. V, J and clone size are taken as reported in that table, and D and trimming were inferred from the DNA itself. This sample has about 120,000 clones, with more than 65% found just once. Germline CDR1 SGHAT, CDR2 FQDESV (reference sequence). This CDR3 is 14 amino acids long. Trimming left V 4 bases short and J 2 bases short, with 10 bases between.

The genes are TRBV11-1 and TRBJ2-3; the D gene is possibly TRBD1 (6 bases). The source of this sequence is a man aged 18 to 30 in good health and CMV-seropositive. Sequenced input: PBMCs. The CDR3 is CASSYREYTDTQYF. In DNA, the CDR3 is TGTGCCAGCAGCTACAGGGAGTACACAGATACGCAGTATTTT.